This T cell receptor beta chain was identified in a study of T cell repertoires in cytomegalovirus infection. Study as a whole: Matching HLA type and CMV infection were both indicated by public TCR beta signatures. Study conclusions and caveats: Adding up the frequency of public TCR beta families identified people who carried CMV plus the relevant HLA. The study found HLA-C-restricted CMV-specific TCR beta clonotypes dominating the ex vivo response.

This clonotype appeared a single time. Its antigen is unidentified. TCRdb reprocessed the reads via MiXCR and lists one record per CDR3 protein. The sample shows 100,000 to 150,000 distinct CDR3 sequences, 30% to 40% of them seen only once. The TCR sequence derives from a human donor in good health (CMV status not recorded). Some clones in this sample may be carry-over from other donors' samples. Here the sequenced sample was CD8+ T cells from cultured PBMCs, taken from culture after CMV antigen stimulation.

The CDR3 spells CASNQGYEQYF. CDR3 nucleotides: TGTGCCAGCAACCAGGGGTACGAGCAGTACTTC. J is TRBJ2-7 and V is TRBV2; maybe TRBD1 (6 bases). Between the trimmed V and J ends, which lost 7 bases and 4 bases, there was a span of 8 bases. The CDR3 spans 11 residues. Per germline, CDR1 SNHLY and CDR2 FYNNEI.